Each of the 19 T cell receptor beta chains below was sequenced from the same sample in a study of blood T cell repertoires in COVID-19. Generated by immunoSEQ multiplex PCR, the TCRdb table keeps only in-frame clones and is missing some. This table has approximately 74,000 clones, approximately 88% appearing once. Source material: peripheral blood. All receptors derive from a man older than 75 with active or convalescent COVID-19.

CDR3: CASSLFATGTLDAGYTF. The CDR3 region has the DNA TGTGCCAGCAGCTTATTCGCGACCGGGACACTCGACGCGGGCTACACCTTC. The rearrangement links TRBV7-2 to TRBJ1-2; D possibly corresponds to TRBD1 (6 bases). The CDR3 is 17 amino acids. The V end was cut by 2 bases, the J end by 8 bases, with 24 bases between. Germline CDR1 reads SGHTA; CDR2 reads FQGNSA.

The chain combines TRBV24-1 with TRBJ1-6; maybe TRBD1 (6 bases). CDR3 length: 15 amino acids. The germline V gene encodes CDR1 KGHDR and CDR2 SFDVKD. The V and J ends lost 9 bases and 7 bases respectively, with 18 bases between them. CDR3 in amino acids: CATPAGQGNNSPLHF. CDR3 in DNA: TGTGCCACCCCCGCCGGGCAGGGGAACAATTCACCCCTCCACTTT.

In its sample, this clone was seen a few times. The J gene is TRBJ2-6, the V gene TRBV12-3 or TRBV12-4; D unclear. This CDR3 has 13 residues. V lost 6 bases and J lost 2, with 5 bases in between. This CDR3 is CASRAAGANVLTF. In nucleotides, the CDR3 is TGTGCCAGCAGGGCGGCTGGGGCCAACGTCCTGACTTTC.

This sequence joins TRBV7-2 and TRBJ2-1; tentatively, D is TRBD2 (5 bases). The germline V gene encodes CDR1 SGHTA and CDR2 FQGNSA. The CDR3 loop spans 14 amino acids. V was pared by 1 base and J by 3 bases, with 7 bases between. This CDR3 is CASSLGGIYNEQFF. CDR3 nucleotide sequence: TGTGCCAGCAGCTTAGGAGGGATCTACAATGAGCAGTTCTTC.

The chain carries TRBV10-3 and TRBJ1-6, with 8 bases that match TRBD1. The J segment lost 9 bases and the V segment lost 5 bases, leaving 9 bases of the junction unmatched. The CDR3 extends over 15 amino acids. Germline V lookup: CDR1 ENHRY, CDR2 SYGVKD. The CDR3 loop reads CAISSFGQGSSPLHF. DNA of the CDR3: TGTGCCATCAGTTCTTTCGGACAGGGAAGTTCACCCCTCCACTTT.

J is TRBJ1-6 and V is TRBV13; 8 bases agree with TRBD1. V was clipped by 0 bases and J by 5 bases; unmatched bases: 0. There are 15 residues in the CDR3. Germline V gene lookup returns CDR1 PRHDT and CDR2 FYEKMQ (reference sequence). The CDR3 DNA reads TGTGCCAGCAGCTTAGGGGACAGGGATAATTCACCCCTCCACTTT. Protein: CASSLGDRDNSPLHF.

This rearrangement joins TRBV15 to TRBJ2-5, with a weak D call TRBD1 (6 bases). V lost 3 bases, J lost 2 bases, and 22 bases lay in between. Per germline, CDR1 LNHNV and CDR2 YYDKDF (reference sequence). The CDR3 spans 18 residues. CDR3 sequence: CATSSVGDRRTVQETQYF. In nucleotides, the CDR3 is TGTGCCACCAGCAGCGTCGGTGACCGTAGGACAGTTCAAGAGACCCAGTACTTC.

J is TRBJ2-3 and V is TRBV3-1 (or the pseudogene TRBV3-2), with 8 bases aligning to TRBD2. The V gene end was trimmed by 4 bases and the J gene end by 4 bases; junction bases not matched to a gene: 4. Germline CDR1 LGHDT, CDR2 YNNKEL (reference sequence). This CDR3 spans 14 amino acids. The CDR3 loop reads CASSPGLGADTQYF. The DNA of the CDR3 is TGTGCCAGCAGCCCGGGACTAGGCGCAGATACGCAGTATTTT.

V is TRBV27 and J is TRBJ1-5, with TRBD1 as a possible D gene (5 bases). The CDR3 is 14 amino acids. CDR1 is MNHEY and CDR2 is SMNVEV in the germline V gene (reference sequence). V lost 3 bases to trimming and J lost 0 bases, with 6 bases between them. Here the CDR3 reads CASSFQGSNQPQHF. CDR3 bases: TGTGCCAGCAGTTTCCAGGGTAGCAATCAGCCCCAGCATTTT.

V and J are TRBV28 and TRBJ1-6, with 9 bases that match TRBD1. Germline V gives CDR1 MDHEN, CDR2 SYDVKM. This CDR3 is built from 16 residues. V gave up 6 bases and J gave up 9 bases; unmatched junction bases: 12. As DNA, the CDR3 is TGTGCCAGCAGGATCGGGGCCACAGGGGGCACTTCACCCCTCCACTTT. As protein: CASRIGATGGTSPLHF.

This clone was observed once. J is TRBJ2-3 and V is TRBV6-1; D may be TRBD2 (6 bases). Trimming shortened V by 2 bases and J by 5 bases, and 8 bases separated the two germline ends. The CDR3 is 13 residues long. Germline V gene lookup returns CDR1 MNHNS and CDR2 SASEGT. The CDR3 spells CASSEPTRDTQYF. As DNA, the CDR3 is TGTGCCAGCAGTGAACCGACTAGAGATACGCAGTATTTT.

The chain has TRBV2 and TRBJ2-1, with 8 bases lining up with TRBD1. This CDR3 is built from 13 residues. Germline CDR1 is SNHLY and CDR2 is FYNNEI. V was pared by 3 bases and J by 10 bases, with 5 bases of the junction left unmatched. Here the CDR3 DNA reads TGTGCCAGCAGTGAGGCCAGGGGGCAAGAGCAGTTCTTC. Its protein is CASSEARGQEQFF. The complete variable domain, with remaining parts taken from reference TRBV2 and TRBJ2-1, reads EPEVTQTPSHQVTQMGQEVILRCVPISNHLYFYWYRQILGQKVEFLVSFYNNEISEKSEIFDDQFSVERPDGSNFTLKIRSTKLEDSAMYFCASSEARGQEQFFGPGTRLTVL.

CDR3 loop: CASSTRTLATEAFF. The CDR3 DNA follows: TGTGCCAGCAGTACCCGGACTCTGGCCACTGAAGCTTTCTTT. This rearrangement joins TRBV27 to TRBJ1-1; D uncertain. The CDR3 runs 14 residues. V shed 5 bases and J shed 4 bases, with 14 bases lying between them. Germline V gene data show CDR1 as MNHEY and CDR2 as SMNVEV (reference sequence).

The CDR3 DNA sequence: TGTGCCAGCAGTTCAGGGACTAGCGGCTACGAGCAGTACTTC. This encodes CASSSGTSGYEQYF. The chain has TRBV27 and TRBJ2-7, with TRBD2 identical over 11 bases. The germline gives CDR1 MNHEY, CDR2 SMNVEV (reference sequence). Losses at the gene ends were 4 bases for V and 3 bases for J; bases not matched to a gene: 2. The CDR3 contains 14 residues.

The chain recombines TRBV15 with TRBJ2-1, with 10 nucleotides matching TRBD1. The trim removed 1 base at V and 7 bases at J, leaving 4 bases unmatched. This CDR3 spans 15 amino acids. Germline-derived CDR1 and CDR2 are LNHNV and YYDKDF (reference sequence). CDR3 DNA sequence: TGTGCCACCAGCAGAGGCGGACAGGGGGTTAATGAGCAGTTCTTC. It encodes CATSRGGQGVNEQFF.

This sequence joins TRBV18 and TRBJ2-6; D ambiguous. This CDR3 is 14 amino acids long. The V and J ends lost 5 bases and 1 base respectively, with 6 bases between them. From germline, CDR1 is KGHSH and CDR2 LQKENI. CDR3 region: CASSTSSGANVLTF. CDR3 sequence (DNA): TGTGCCAGCTCAACCAGTTCTGGGGCCAACGTCCTGACTTTC.

In this sample, this clone turned up once. The chain links TRBV19 to TRBJ1-4, with D possibly TRBD1 on 6 matching bases. V lost 4 bases to trimming and J lost 6 bases, with 12 bases between them. CDR1 and CDR2 (germline): LNHDA, SQIVND (reference sequence). CDR3 length: 14 residues. The CDR3 DNA sequence: TGTGCCAGTAGTAAACAGGGTGTATATGAAAAACTGTTTTTT. Amino acids: CASSKQGVYEKLFF.

V usage is TRBV18 and J usage is TRBJ2-5; D possibly corresponds to TRBD2 (5 bases). Germline CDR1 is KGHSH and CDR2 is LQKENI. V was clipped by 3 bases and J by 5 bases, with 16 bases between them. The CDR3 sequence is 15 residues long. CDR3 sequence (DNA): TGTGCCAGCTCACCGGGCAACGGGGTTCTGGAGACCCAGTACTTC. Its translation: CASSPGNGVLETQYF.

This clone was observed a few times. The rearrangement uses TRBV19 and TRBJ2-5; TRBD2 matches 7 bases. CDR1 and CDR2 from the germline V gene are LNHDA and SQIVND (reference sequence). The CDR3 is made up of 15 amino acids. V trimming: 7 bases; J trimming: 1 base; junction bases outside the gene matches: 9. The CDR3 DNA reads TGTGCCAGTACCCCCGGCGGGGGTATCCAAGAGACCCAGTACTTC. Translated, it gives CASTPGGGIQETQYF.